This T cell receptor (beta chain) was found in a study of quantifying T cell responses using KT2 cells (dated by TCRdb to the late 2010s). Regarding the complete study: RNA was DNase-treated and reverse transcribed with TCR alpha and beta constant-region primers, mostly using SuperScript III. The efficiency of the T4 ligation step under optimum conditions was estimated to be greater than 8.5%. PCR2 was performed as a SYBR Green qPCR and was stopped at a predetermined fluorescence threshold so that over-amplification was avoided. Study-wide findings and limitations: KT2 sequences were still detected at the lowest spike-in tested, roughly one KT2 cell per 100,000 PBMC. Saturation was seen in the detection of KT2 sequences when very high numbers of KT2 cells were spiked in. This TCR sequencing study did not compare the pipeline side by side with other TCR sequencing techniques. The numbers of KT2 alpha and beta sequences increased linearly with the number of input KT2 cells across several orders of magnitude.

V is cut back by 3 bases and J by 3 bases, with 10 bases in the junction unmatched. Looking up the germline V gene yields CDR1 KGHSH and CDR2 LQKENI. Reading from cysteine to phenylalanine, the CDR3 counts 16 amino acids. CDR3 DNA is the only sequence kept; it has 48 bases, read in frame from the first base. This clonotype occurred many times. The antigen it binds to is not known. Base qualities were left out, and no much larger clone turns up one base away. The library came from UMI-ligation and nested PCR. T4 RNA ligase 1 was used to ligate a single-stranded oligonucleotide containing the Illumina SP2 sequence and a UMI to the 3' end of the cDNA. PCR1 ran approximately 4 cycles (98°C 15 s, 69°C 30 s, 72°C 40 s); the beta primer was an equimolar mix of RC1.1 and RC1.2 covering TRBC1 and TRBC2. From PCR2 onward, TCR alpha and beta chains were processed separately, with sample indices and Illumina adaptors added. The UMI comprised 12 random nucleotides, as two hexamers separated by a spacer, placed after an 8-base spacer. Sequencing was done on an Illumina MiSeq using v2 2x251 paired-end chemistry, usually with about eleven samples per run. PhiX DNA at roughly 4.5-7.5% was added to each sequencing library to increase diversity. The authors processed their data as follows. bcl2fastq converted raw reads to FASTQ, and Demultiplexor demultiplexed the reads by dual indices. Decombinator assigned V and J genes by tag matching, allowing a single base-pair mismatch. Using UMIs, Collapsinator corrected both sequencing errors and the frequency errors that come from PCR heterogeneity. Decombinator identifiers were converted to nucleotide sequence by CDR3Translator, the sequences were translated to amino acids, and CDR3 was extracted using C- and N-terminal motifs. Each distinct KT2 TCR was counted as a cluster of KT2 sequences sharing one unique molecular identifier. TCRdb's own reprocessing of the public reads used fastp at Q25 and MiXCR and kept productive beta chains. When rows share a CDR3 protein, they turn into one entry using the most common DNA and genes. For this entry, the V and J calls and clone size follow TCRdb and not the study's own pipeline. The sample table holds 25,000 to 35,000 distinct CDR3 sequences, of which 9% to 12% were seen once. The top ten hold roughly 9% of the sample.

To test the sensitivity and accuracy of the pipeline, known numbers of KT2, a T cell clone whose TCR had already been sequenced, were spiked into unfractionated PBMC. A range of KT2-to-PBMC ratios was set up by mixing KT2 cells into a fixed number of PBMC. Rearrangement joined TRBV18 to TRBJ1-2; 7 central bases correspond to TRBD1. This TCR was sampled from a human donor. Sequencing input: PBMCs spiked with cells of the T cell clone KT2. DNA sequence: TGTGCCAGCTCACCCTCATGGGAAGGGGGCTACTATGGCTACACCTTC. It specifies CASSPSWEGGYYGYTF.